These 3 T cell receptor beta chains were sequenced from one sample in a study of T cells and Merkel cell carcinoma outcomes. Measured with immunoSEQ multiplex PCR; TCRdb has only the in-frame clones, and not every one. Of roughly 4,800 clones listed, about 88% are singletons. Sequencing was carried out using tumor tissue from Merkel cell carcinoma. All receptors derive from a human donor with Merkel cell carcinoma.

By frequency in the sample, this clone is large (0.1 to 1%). CDR3 sequence: CASSSPGGVFLFGTEAFF. In DNA, the CDR3 is TGTGCCAGCAGCTCCCCGGGAGGGGTTTTTCTGTTTGGCACTGAAGCTTTCTTT. The chain combines TRBV7-9 with TRBJ1-1, with D perhaps matching TRBD1 (5 bases). Trimming left V 4 bases short and J 4 bases short, with 25 bases between. The CDR3 is made up of 18 amino acids. Germline values: CDR1 SEHNR, CDR2 FQNEAQ (reference sequence).

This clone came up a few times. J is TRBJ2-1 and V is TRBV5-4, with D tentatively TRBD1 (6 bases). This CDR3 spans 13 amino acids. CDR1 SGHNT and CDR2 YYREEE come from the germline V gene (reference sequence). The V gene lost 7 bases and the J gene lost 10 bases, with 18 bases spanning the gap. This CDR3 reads CASQGNPWGEQFF. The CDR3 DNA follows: TGTGCCAGCCAGGGGAACCCGTGGGGGGAGCAGTTCTTC.

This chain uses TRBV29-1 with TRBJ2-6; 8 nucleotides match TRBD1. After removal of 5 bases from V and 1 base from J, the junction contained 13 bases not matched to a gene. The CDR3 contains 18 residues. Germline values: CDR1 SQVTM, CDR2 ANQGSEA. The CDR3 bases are TGCAGCGTTAGTTTCTACAGGGGGTCCCAATCTGGGGCCAACGTCCTGACTTTC. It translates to CSVSFYRGSQSGANVLTF.